This T cell receptor (beta chain) is drawn from a study of cytomegalovirus exposure and HLA in healthy donors. General study results and limits: The authors later found most CMV-associated TCR beta chains appeared HLA-restricted. Highly shared sequence variants in one cluster were likely a sequencing artifact. The records held CMV serostatus as the only immune exposure information.

Trimming cost V 1 base and J 9 bases; bases outside gene matches: 4. CDR3 size: 13 residues. Per the germline V gene, CDR1 is MDHEN and CDR2 is SYDVKM. The sample holds a few counts of this clone. The antigen is undetermined. Vbeta (60) and Jbeta (13) primers were used in the PCR. TCRdb's copy holds only in-frame clones and misses some; the assay was immunoSEQ multiplex PCR. The table lists over 120,000 clones, approximately 79% of them singletons. This receptor was obtained from a man aged 18 to 35 in good health and CMV-seropositive. Sequenced sample: PBMCs. The chain links TRBV28 to TRBJ2-3; TRBD1 agrees at 7 bases. DNA of the CDR3: TGTGCCAGCAGTTTATCGTCAGGGGGAACGCAGTATTTT. This encodes CASSLSSGGTQYF.